This T cell receptor (beta chain) is drawn from a study of T cell responses to AZD1222 COVID-19 vaccine. This clone was seen once. What it recognizes is unknown. The V gene end was trimmed by 4 bases and the J gene end by 7 bases; junction bases not matched to a gene: 2. Per the germline V gene, CDR1 is MGHDK and CDR2 is SYGVNS. The CDR3 extends over 14 amino acids. The repertoire was sequenced with immunoSEQ multiplex PCR; TCRdb's copy has only in-frame clones and lacks some. This table has about 75,000 clones, 87% appearing once. Study conclusions and caveats: Dominant CD4 TCR responses targeted spike regions 160-218 and 743-854. Seropositivity was recorded at baseline in only 5 or 6 AZD1222 recipients. In a largely white British group with more females than males, clonal diversity was possibly underestimated.

This clonotype was sampled from an adult who received the AZD1222 COVID-19 vaccine. V gene TRBV25-1 combines with J gene TRBJ1-6, with 9 positions matching TRBD1. This specimen was peripheral blood, taken 28 days after the second AZD1222 dose. For the CDR3, the DNA is TGTGCCAGCAGTGTCGGGACAGGGAATTCACCCCTCCACTTT. This sequence encodes CASSVGTGNSPLHF.